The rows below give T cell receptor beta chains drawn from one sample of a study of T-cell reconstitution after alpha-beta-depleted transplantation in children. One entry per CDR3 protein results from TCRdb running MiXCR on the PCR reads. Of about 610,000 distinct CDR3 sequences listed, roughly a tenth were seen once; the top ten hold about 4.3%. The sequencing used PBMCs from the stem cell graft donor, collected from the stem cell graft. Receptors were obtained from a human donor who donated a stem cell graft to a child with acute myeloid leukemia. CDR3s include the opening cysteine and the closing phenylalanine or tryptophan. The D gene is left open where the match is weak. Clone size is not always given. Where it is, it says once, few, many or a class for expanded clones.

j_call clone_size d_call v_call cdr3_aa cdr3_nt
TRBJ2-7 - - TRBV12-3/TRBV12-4 CASSFTGGTGEQYF TGTGCCAGCAGTTTCACCGGGGGTACGGGGGAGCAGTACTTC
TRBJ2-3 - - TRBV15 CATSRDLGADTQYF TGTGCCACCAGCAGAGACCTGGGGGCAGATACGCAGTATTTT
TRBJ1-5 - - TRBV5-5 CASSLDRPNQPQHF TGTGCCAGCAGCTTGGACAGGCCCAATCAGCCCCAGCATTTT
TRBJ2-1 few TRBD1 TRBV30 CACGTGHYNEQFF TGTGCCTGTGGGACAGGGCACTACAATGAGCAGTTCTTC
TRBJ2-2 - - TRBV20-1 CSARGASQSEVTGELFF TGCAGTGCTAGAGGAGCCTCCCAATCCGAAGTTACGGGGGAGCTGTTTTTT
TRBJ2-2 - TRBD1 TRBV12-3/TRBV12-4 CASRMRQGTGELFF TGTGCCAGCAGGATGAGACAGGGGACCGGGGAGCTGTTTTTT
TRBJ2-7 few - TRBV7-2 CASSNSNTYEQYF TGTGCCAGCAGTAACTCAAATACCTACGAGCAGTACTTC
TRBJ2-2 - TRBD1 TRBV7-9 CASSFTGETGELFF TGTGCCAGCAGCTTTACAGGGGAAACCGGGGAGCTGTTTTTT
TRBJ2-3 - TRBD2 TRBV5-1 CASSLILAGGTQYF TGCGCCAGCAGCTTGATTCTAGCGGGAGGTACGCAGTATTTT
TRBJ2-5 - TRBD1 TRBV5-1 CASSQGQIQETQYF TGCGCCAGCAGCCAGGGACAGATTCAAGAGACCCAGTACTTC